This TCR beta chain was profiled in a study of graft-versus-host responses after intestinal transplantation (dated by TCRdb to about 2021). Looking at the study overall: The transplants that recipients received were multivisceral, liver-intestinal, or isolated intestinal. Every recipient was given anti-thymocyte globulin induction, then maintenance tacrolimus and steroids for 2 to 3 years. After intestinal transplantation, graft-versus-host and host-versus-graft alloreactive T cell clones were followed in the graft, circulation and bone marrow using bulk TCR-beta CDR3 sequencing. Alloreactive clones were identified by sequencing pre-transplant mixed lymphocyte reaction products and comparing them with unstimulated pre-transplant donor and recipient T cells. The cohort enrolled fewer than 25 intestinal transplant recipients including one retransplant, and 3 patients lacking pretransplant specimens were excluded. A peak of at least 4% donor T cells among recipient peripheral blood mononuclear cells was the definition used for donor T cell macrochimerism. Samples from three later patients were sequenced in-house on an Illumina MiSeq with MiXCR processing rather than by the commercial service. Overall study outcomes, separate from this receptor: Early after transplant, declines in HvG clones were associated with peak levels of circulating GvH clones. GvH clones were detected in recipient bone marrow, and some of these GvH clones were observed earlier in ileal mucosa or blood, consistent with an intestinal mucosal origin. The conclusions were limited by the relatively low number and heterogeneity of the intestinal transplant patients. In the allografts of patients with donor T cell macrochimerism, GvH to HvG T cell clonal ratios were high.

Reading the label with the study, this specimen's time point is: cells obtained before transplantation from donor or recipient. In mixed lymphocyte reactions, approximately 200,000 CFSE-labeled pre-transplant responders were plated with approximately 200,000 irradiated violet-dye-labeled stimulators and cultured for 5 to 6 days. Proliferating CD3+CD4+CFSE-low and CD3+CD8+CFSE-low responder cells were FACS-sorted on a BD Influx sorter after the mixed lymphocyte reaction. Library preparation was by the immunoSEQ multiplex PCR assay. For most patients, genomic DNA was isolated using the Qiagen DNeasy Blood and Tissue Kit and was shipped frozen to Adaptive Biotechnologies for TCR sequencing. For most patients, genomic DNA was subjected to high-throughput TCR-beta CDR3 sequencing by Adaptive Biotechnologies. As for the original processing: TCR sequencing data were retrieved from Adaptive's ImmunoSEQ software for 18 patients, whereas a few other patients were processed with MiXCR and VDJtools. CD4 versus CD8 sorting errors were corrected by removing sequences found in both subsets at a frequency ratio below 5:1. CDR3 nucleotide sequences shared between donor and recipient were removed because their origin could not be assigned. At least 2-fold expansion over unstimulated cells and a minimum CFSE-low frequency of 0.002% (template counts) or 0.001% (read counts) were required for clones to be classified as alloreactive. Clones detected in sequenced pre-transplant spleen, lymph node, or MLR CFSE-low populations of the donor or recipient were defined as mappable. Cumulative frequency of alloreactive clones was calculated as a percentage of all sequences weighted by copy number. TCRdb obtained this table from immuneACCESS and retained in-frame rearrangements with V and J assigned. These tables miss some clones; where compared with another copy, unresolved V genes account for less than half of the shortfall, and the remainder is unexplained. V and J calls and clone size are copied from that table; D and trimming were computed from the DNA. The sample table shows 8,000 or so clones, and around 29% are seen once. The top ten clones comprise about 2.1% of the sample.

Comment on this clone: No qualities accompany the bases; no much larger clone lies one base away.

The source of this sequence is a human patient who received an intestinal transplant. Sample: alloreactive CD8+ T cells from a mixed lymphocyte reaction culture, taken before intestinal transplant. Sample cell subset or site, as interpreted from the label and publication: CFSE-low proliferating T cells sorted from roughly six-day pre-transplant mixed lymphocyte reaction (GvH or HvG direction).

DNA sequence: TGTGCCAGCAGTTCCTTCACAGGTAGCAATCAGCCCCAGCATTTT. Its coded protein is CASSSFTGSNQPQHF. The chain employs TRBV27 and TRBJ1-5, with a weak D call of TRBD1 (5 bases match). The CDR3 sequence holds 15 residues, the cysteine and phenylalanine included. Only the CDR3 DNA stays, 45 bases, in frame from base 1. The junction shows trimming of 4 bases on V and 0 bases on J, plus 10 bases between the germline ends. From the germline V gene (reference sequence), CDR1 is MNHEY and CDR2 is SMNVEV.